Described below is a single T cell receptor beta chain sequence and its context. Its antigen remains unidentified. Assay used: immunoSEQ multiplex PCR; TCRdb lists only in-frame clones, some missing. The table lists 550,000 to 850,000 clones, over 65% of them singletons, with over 1.5% in the top ten. The CDR3 is 13 residues long. Germline CDR1 is SNHLY and CDR2 is FYNNEI. Trimming stripped 6 bases from V and 6 bases from J, with 13 bases between. This specimen comes from a study of shared clonotypes between healthy human individuals. Overall study: Per donor, three plates held CD4 naive cells, three held CD4 memory, two held CD8 naive and one held CD8 memory.

Study results and limitations: Clonotype sharing levels among donors were expected to vary with sequencing depth.

The source of this sequence is a woman aged 25 to 39 in good health. The sample consisted of memory CD4+ T cells sorted from blood. Subset here: CD45RA-negative fraction. The V and J genes are TRBV2 and TRBJ2-3, with D unresolved. As DNA, the CDR3 is TGTGCCAGCAGAGCCTGGAGCTTCGATACGCAGTATTTT. Amino acid sequence: CASRAWSFDTQYF.